This T cell receptor (beta chain) was captured in a study of molecular identifiers for immune sequencing clone quantification. General study points: Over 99% of CMV-specific effector molecules, but under 1% of naive ones, were in clones above 20 copies. Spiked-in Jurkat TCR RNA corresponding to one cell was reported as detectable against 990,000 or so naive cells.

Each CDR3 protein is one row after TCRdb ran MiXCR on the PCR reads. The sample lists hundreds of thousands of distinct CDR3 sequences, about 25% seen once, with 0.7% to 0.95% in the top ten. Comment on this clonotype: Its matching antigen is unknown.

Sequencing libraries of naive CD8 cells derived from around 20,000 to 1,000,000 sorted cells with 10%, 30% or 50% RNA. Naive CD8 T cells, phenotype CD8+CD4-CCR7+CD45RA+, were sorted. The CDR3 loop spans 14 amino acids. V lost 3 bases to trimming and J lost 3 bases; unmatched junction nucleotides: 5. Germline CDR1 LNHDA, CDR2 SQIVND (reference sequence). V is TRBV19 and J is TRBJ2-7; 7 bases are a match to TRBD1. The receptor was isolated from a human donor in good health. Some libraries in this study had Jurkat cell RNA spiked in. The sample consisted of naive CD8+ T cells from blood, with Jurkat cell RNA spiked in. Documented subset: FACS-sorted CD8+CD4-CCR7+CD45RA+ naive T cells. CDR3 sequence reads: CASSMTGDSYEQYF. For the CDR3, the DNA is TGTGCCAGTAGTATGACCGGGGACAGCTACGAGCAGTACTTC. Combining the CDR3 with reference TRBV19 and TRBJ2-7 gives the whole variable domain DGGITQSPKYLFRKEGQNVTLSCEQNLNHDAMYWYRQDPGQGLRLIYYSQIVNDFQKGDIAEGYSVSREKKESFPLTVTSAQKNPTAFYLCASSMTGDSYEQYFGPGTRLTVT.